The 16 T cell receptor beta chains presented below share a single source sample, sequenced in a study of blood T cells in healthy people across ages. Through a sample-barcoded 5' primer and a J-beta primer mix, a second PCR was run for roughly 7 to 12 cycles. TCRdb re-analysed the 5' RACE reads in MiXCR, keeping a single row per CDR3 protein. The sample shows fewer than 2 million distinct CDR3 sequences, around 42% of them seen only once. Sequenced: blood. Source of these receptors: a human donor in good health.

The V gene is TRBV3-1, the J gene TRBJ2-5, with a weak D call TRBD1 (5 bases). The CDR3 runs 14 residues. V lost 7 bases and J lost 5, with 17 bases in between. Per germline, CDR1 LGHDT and CDR2 YNNKEL (reference sequence). CDR3 DNA sequence: TGTGCCAGCAATCTCGCAGGGTCGAGGGAGACCCAGTACTTC. This translates into CASNLAGSRETQYF.

This clonotype occurred a few times. The chain is built from TRBV20-1 and TRBJ2-3, with D unclear. V shed 3 bases and J shed 2 bases, with 9 bases lying between them. This CDR3 contains 13 residues. CDR1 DFQATT and CDR2 SNEGSKA come from the germline V gene (reference sequence). CDR3 DNA: TGCAGTGCTAGGGCAGGATCCACAGATACGCAGTATTTT. Encoded protein: CSARAGSTDTQYF.

The CDR3 coding sequence is TGCGCCAGCAGCTTGCGACTAGCGGGGGGGCTGAAGCAGTTCTTC. It specifies CASSLRLAGGLKQFF. J is TRBJ2-1 and V is TRBV5-1; 14 bases match TRBD2. This CDR3 has 15 residues. V lost 1 base to trimming and J lost 11 bases; unmatched junction nucleotides: 5. CDR1 is SGHRS, CDR2 YFSETQ, per germline.

This chain joins TRBV25-1 and TRBJ1-2; 8 bases line up with TRBD1. CDR3 size: 12 residues. Germline CDR1 and CDR2: MGHDK and SYGVNS. J was trimmed by 9 bases and V by 5 bases; bases with no gene match: 5. CDR3 nucleotides: TGTGCCAGCAGTCCTCGGACAGGGCGCTACACCTTC. It yields the protein CASSPRTGRYTF.

The gene calls are TRBV3-1 and TRBJ2-3; D possibly corresponds to TRBD2 (6 bases). Trimming stripped 5 bases from V and 2 bases from J, with 14 bases between. The germline gives CDR1 LGHDT, CDR2 YNNKEL (reference sequence). This CDR3 contains 15 residues. CDR3 residues: CASSVDGGITDTQYF. For the CDR3, the DNA is TGTGCCAGCAGCGTAGATGGAGGGATCACAGATACGCAGTATTTT.

As concerns this clonotype: The junction departs from the called germline gene at one end, perhaps through a read error. This chain joins TRBV20-1 and TRBJ2-1, with 10 bases that match TRBD2. The length of the CDR3 is 17 residues. The germline gives CDR1 DFQATT, CDR2 SNEGSKA (reference sequence). The CDR3 nucleotides read TGCAATGCTAGGAATAGCGGGGGGCCCCGAAGCTACAATGAGCAGTTCTTC. As protein: CNARNSGGPRSYNEQFF.

This clonotype has just a few counts. The chain is built from TRBV7-9 and TRBJ1-4; D not resolved. The CDR3 runs 16 residues. Germline loops: CDR1 SEHNR, CDR2 FQNEAQ (reference sequence). Trimming left V 4 bases short and J 5 bases short, with 17 bases between. The CDR3 DNA sequence: TGTGCCAGCAGCTCAACAGCGGGAGTGTTAAATGAAAAACTGTTTTTT. Protein sequence: CASSSTAGVLNEKLFF.

V gene TRBV28 combines with J gene TRBJ2-6; tentative D call: TRBD2 (5 bases). Germline values: CDR1 MDHEN, CDR2 SYDVKM. V lost 5 bases, J lost 0 bases, and 11 bases lay in between. The CDR3 spans 16 residues. For the CDR3, the DNA is TGTGCCAGCAGTGTCCTGAGGGACTCTGGGGCCAACGTCCTGACTTTC. Encoded protein: CASSVLRDSGANVLTF.

The sample holds a few counts of this clonotype. A single base separates this from a much larger clone, so it may be a read error. The gene calls are TRBV4-1 and TRBJ1-5; possible D gene TRBD1, 6 bases. Looked up from germline, CDR1 is MGHRA and CDR2 is YSYEKL. The CDR3 contains 18 residues. This CDR3 reads CASSHHPSSGQMNLPQHF. The CDR3 bases are TGCGCCAGCAGCCATCATCCCTCCTCCGGACAGATGAATCTGCCCCAGCATTTT.

This chain uses TRBV20-1 with TRBJ2-5, with TRBD1 identical over 7 bases. CDR1 is DFQATT and CDR2 is SNEGSKA in the germline V gene (reference sequence). After removal of 4 bases from V and 5 bases from J, the junction contained 16 bases not matched to a gene. The CDR3 runs to 16 residues. DNA of the CDR3: TGCAGTGCTATTCCGGACAGGACCGCTTTTCGGGAGACCCAGTACTTC. Translation gives CSAIPDRTAFRETQYF.

Many counts were recorded for this clonotype. This chain links TRBV7-9 with TRBJ2-7; D is unclear. V was shortened by 2 bases and J by 3 bases, with 5 bases between the two germline ends. Germline lookup yields CDR1 SEHNR and CDR2 FQNEAQ (reference sequence). The CDR3 length is 12 residues. CDR3 DNA: TGTGCCAGCAGCTTACAGTTCTACGAGCAGTACTTC. Its protein product is CASSLQFYEQYF.

To note about this clonotype: One end of the junction does not line up with germline, which may come from a read error. The chain joins TRBV6-1 to TRBJ2-7; TRBD2 matches 7 bases. The length of the CDR3 is 16 residues. The germline V gene has CDR1 MNHNS and CDR2 SASEGT. The CDR3 loop reads CAGSEAGGGLSDEQYF. As DNA, the CDR3 is TGTGCCGGCAGTGAAGCTGGGGGGGGATTGTCCGACGAGCAGTACTTC.

Concerning this clonotype itself: This may stem from a read error, because a much larger clone lies one nucleotide away. This rearrangement joins TRBV7-7 to TRBJ2-1; the D is unclear. This CDR3 has 8 residues. The germline gives CDR1 SSHAT, CDR2 FNYEAQ (reference sequence). CDR3 DNA: TGTGCTGGCAGAGAGCAGTTCTTC. It specifies CAGREQFF.

V usage is TRBV7-9 and J usage is TRBJ1-5; maybe TRBD1 (5 bases). CDR1 is SEHNR and CDR2 is FQNEAQ in the germline V gene (reference sequence). Deletions cut 5 bases from V and 5 bases from J, with 16 bases between. This CDR3 spans 15 amino acids. The CDR3 region is CASSPRGGIDQPQHF. The CDR3 bases are TGTGCCAGCAGCCCAAGGGGCGGAATCGATCAGCCCCAGCATTTT.

The chain is built from TRBV27 and TRBJ2-3; 11 bases fit TRBD2. J was trimmed by 5 bases and V by 3 bases; bases with no gene match: 4. The CDR3 is made up of 15 amino acids. Germline lookup yields CDR1 MNHEY and CDR2 SMNVEV (reference sequence). This CDR3 reads CASSFLAGGGDTQYF. CDR3 nucleotide sequence: TGTGCCAGCAGTTTCCTAGCGGGGGGTGGAGATACGCAGTATTTT.

The chain recombines TRBV6-1 with TRBJ2-7, with D hard to call. Germline loops: CDR1 MNHNS, CDR2 SASEGT. The CDR3 runs to 16 residues. V was shortened by 1 base and J by 0 bases, with 13 bases between the two germline ends. In nucleotides, the CDR3 is TGTGCCAGCAGTGAAGATGGCAGGATGAGCTCCTACGAGCAGTACTTC. Translated: CASSEDGRMSSYEQYF.